The sequence of this T cell receptor (beta chain) was determined in a study of blood T cell repertoires in COVID-19. The wider study: PBMCs, B-cell-depleted T cells, or T cells provided the cDNA or gDNA that made up the material.

V lost 4 bases to trimming and J lost 0 bases; unmatched junction nucleotides: 4. Germline values: CDR1 LNHDA, CDR2 SQIVND (reference sequence). The CDR3 has 15 amino acids. Clones were sequenced by immunoSEQ multiplex PCR, and TCRdb holds only the in-frame ones, with some missing. Seen here are 250,000 or so clones, about 83% observed once, and the top ten hold 9% to 15%. The rearrangement links TRBV19 to TRBJ2-7; 9 bases align to TRBD1. The material sequenced was peripheral blood. This sequence was found in a man aged 80 or over with acute or convalescent COVID-19. The CDR3 region is CASSRDREGSYEQYF. DNA of the CDR3: TGTGCCAGTAGTAGGGACAGGGAGGGCTCCTACGAGCAGTACTTC.